The text below deals with one T cell receptor (beta chain). No antigen is known for it. PCR was performed a second time for roughly 7 to 12 cycles using a sample-barcoded 5' primer and a J-beta primer mix. Using its own MiXCR run on the 5' RACE reads, TCRdb lists one record per CDR3 protein. Among 650,000 to 800,000 distinct CDR3 sequences listed, around 52% were seen once. The data belong to a study of blood T cells in healthy people across ages. General observations from the study: The unknown donor CMV status may have confounded expanded clonotype changes.

The CDR3 length is 14 residues. Germline V gene sequence: CDR1 SQVTM, CDR2 ANQGSEA. The chain has TRBV29-1 and TRBJ2-4; either TRBD1 or TRBD2 may supply D (6 bases each). The end of the DNA is better explained by TRBJ2-7, so the J call may be wrong. The receptor was derived from a woman of 80 years or more in good health. Sequenced: blood. CDR3 region: CSVATGGGTYEQYF. CDR3 nucleotide sequence: TGCAGCGTCGCAACCGGAGGGGGAACCTACGAGCAGTACTTC.